These T cell receptor beta chains were read from a single sample in a study of blood T cell repertoires in COVID-19. Measured with immunoSEQ multiplex PCR; TCRdb has only the in-frame clones, and not every one. Seen here are 55,000 to 75,000 clones, over 70% observed once, and the top ten hold 6.3%. Sequenced sample: peripheral blood. All receptors come from a human donor in a cohort sampled during active COVID-19. Each CDR3 is given with its conserved first and last residue. Fields, in order: CDR3 DNA, CDR3 protein, clone size, V gene, D gene, J gene. The D gene is left open where the match is weak. Expanded clones are given a class, and other clones once, few, many or no size at all.

DNA: TGCGCCAGCAGCCCTAGTCACGAGCAGTACTTC; CDR3: CASSPSHEQYF; size: .; V: TRBV10-2; D: .; J: TRBJ2-7
DNA: TGTGCCAGCAGCTTGGGGACAGGGCCGCAAGAGACCCAGTACTTC; CDR3: CASSLGTGPQETQYF; size: .; V: TRBV7-3; D: TRBD1; J: TRBJ2-5
DNA: TGTGCCAGCAGATTGACAGGGGGCGCCGGGGAGCAGTACTTC; CDR3: CASRLTGGAGEQYF; size: .; V: TRBV6-6; D: TRBD1; J: TRBJ2-7
DNA: TGCGCCAGCAGCTTGGACCCACAGGGGGCTGGACAGCCCCAGCATTTT; CDR3: CASSLDPQGAGQPQHF; size: .; V: TRBV5-1; D: TRBD1; J: TRBJ1-5
DNA: TGTGCTAGTGGTTTGACCCGGACAGGGGGGGACACTGAAGCTTTCTTT; CDR3: CASGLTRTGGDTEAFF; size: .; V: TRBV12-5; D: TRBD1; J: TRBJ1-1
DNA: TGTGCCATCAGTGAAGGGCCAGGGTACGAGCAGTACTTC; CDR3: CAISEGPGYEQYF; size: once; V: TRBV10-3; D: .; J: TRBJ2-7
DNA: TGTGCCAGCAGTTACTCGGGACAGGGTTACGAGCAGTACTTC; CDR3: CASSYSGQGYEQYF; size: .; V: TRBV6-5; D: TRBD1; J: TRBJ2-7
DNA: TGTGCCAGCAGTACAATGCCCTACGAGCAGTACTTC; CDR3: CASSTMPYEQYF; size: few; V: TRBV2; D: .; J: TRBJ2-7
DNA: TGTGCCACCAGTGACCTTAGACTAGGACCTGAGCAGTTCTTC; CDR3: CATSDLRLGPEQFF; size: .; V: TRBV24-1; D: .; J: TRBJ2-1
DNA: TGTGCCAGCAGCCAAGGTTCCCCACCGACTAGCGGAAACATTCAGTACTTC; CDR3: CASSQGSPPTSGNIQYF; size: .; V: TRBV4-2; D: TRBD2; J: TRBJ2-4
DNA: TGCGCCAGCCAACTAGCGGGGTTCACAGATACGCAGTATTTT; CDR3: CASQLAGFTDTQYF; size: few; V: TRBV5-1; D: TRBD2; J: TRBJ2-3
DNA: TGTGCCAGCAGCTTAGTGGGCCCTAGCACAGATACGCAGTATTTT; CDR3: CASSLVGPSTDTQYF; size: .; V: TRBV7-9; D: .; J: TRBJ2-3
DNA: TGTGCCATCAGTGAGCTAGGGACAGCCGCTAATTCTGGAAACACCATATATTTT; CDR3: CAISELGTAANSGNTIYF; size: .; V: TRBV10-3; D: TRBD1; J: TRBJ1-3
DNA: TGTGCCAGCAGCTTAGCGATCGGGAGCTCCTACGAGCAGTACTTC; CDR3: CASSLAIGSSYEQYF; size: .; V: TRBV7-9; D: .; J: TRBJ2-7
DNA: TGTGCCAGCAGGGTGGGGGGAAACACTGAAGCTTTCTTT; CDR3: CASRVGGNTEAFF; size: .; V: TRBV12-3/TRBV12-4; D: .; J: TRBJ1-1
DNA: TGCGCCAGCAGCTTTCCGGACAGTACCACGGAAGCTTTCTTT; CDR3: CASSFPDSTTEAFF; size: .; V: TRBV5-1; D: .; J: TRBJ1-1
DNA: TGTGCCAGCACCCTGGGACTAGCCAAGACAGATACGCAGTATTTT; CDR3: CASTLGLAKTDTQYF; size: .; V: TRBV9; D: TRBD2; J: TRBJ2-3
DNA: TGTGCCACCGTGGACAGGGAAGTGGGCACTGAAGCTTTCTTT; CDR3: CATVDREVGTEAFF; size: .; V: TRBV6-5; D: TRBD1; J: TRBJ1-1
DNA: TGTGCCAGCAGTCAAAGCGACTCGGGTACTGAAGCTTTCTTT; CDR3: CASSQSDSGTEAFF; size: .; V: TRBV2; D: .; J: TRBJ1-1
DNA: TGTGCCATCAGGGGGCAGAGCACAGATACGCAGTATTTT; CDR3: CAIRGQSTDTQYF; size: .; V: TRBV10-3; D: .; J: TRBJ2-3
DNA: TGTGCCAGCAGCGTAGCGGGACTAGCGGGTGGGAATGAGCAGTTCTTC; CDR3: CASSVAGLAGGNEQFF; size: .; V: TRBV9; D: TRBD2; J: TRBJ2-1
DNA: TGCGCCAGCAGTCCGGGAGGGACTAGCGGGAGAATCGAGCAGTACTTC; CDR3: CASSPGGTSGRIEQYF; size: .; V: TRBV5-1; D: TRBD2; J: TRBJ2-7
DNA: TGTGCCAGCAGTTTTCCCGTCACAGGTACTTATGGCTACACCTTC; CDR3: CASSFPVTGTYGYTF; size: .; V: TRBV28; D: .; J: TRBJ1-2
DNA: TGTGCCAGCTCACCATGGACAGCGTTTAATTCACCCCTCCACTTT; CDR3: CASSPWTAFNSPLHF; size: .; V: TRBV18; D: .; J: TRBJ1-6
DNA: TGTGCCAGCAGCCAAGATCGGTCGGTTTCCACAGATACGCAGTATTTT; CDR3: CASSQDRSVSTDTQYF; size: .; V: TRBV4-2; D: .; J: TRBJ2-3
DNA: TGTGCCTGGTCTACAGGGGGCTCCTACAATGAGCAGTTCTTC; CDR3: CAWSTGGSYNEQFF; size: .; V: TRBV30; D: TRBD1; J: TRBJ2-1
DNA: TGCGCCAGCAGCACGGACTGGCAAGAGACCCAGTACTTC; CDR3: CASSTDWQETQYF; size: .; V: TRBV5-1; D: .; J: TRBJ2-5
DNA: TGTGCCACCAGCAGAGCCTCGGGAGGCTCCTACAATGAGCAGTTCTTC; CDR3: CATSRASGGSYNEQFF; size: once; V: TRBV15; D: TRBD2; J: TRBJ2-1
DNA: TGCGCCAGCTCCATCGACTCTGCGGATACGCAGTATTTT; CDR3: CASSIDSADTQYF; size: .; V: TRBV10-1; D: .; J: TRBJ2-3
DNA: TGTGCCTGTCAAGGGGCAGGATATGGCTACACCTTC; CDR3: CACQGAGYGYTF; size: .; V: TRBV30; D: .; J: TRBJ1-2
DNA: TGTGCCAGCCGCCCAGAGGGCGGCACTGAAGCTTTCTTT; CDR3: CASRPEGGTEAFF; size: .; V: TRBV6-5; D: .; J: TRBJ1-1
DNA: TGTGCCAGAATTATAGCGGGGTACAATGAGCAGTTCTTC; CDR3: CARIIAGYNEQFF; size: .; V: TRBV25-1; D: TRBD2; J: TRBJ2-1
DNA: TGTGCCAGCAGCTTAACCATAGGGGGAAATGAAGCTTTCTTT; CDR3: CASSLTIGGNEAFF; size: .; V: TRBV7-2; D: .; J: TRBJ1-1
DNA: TGTGCCAGCGGTTCTCCGCGCTCCTACGAGCAGTACTTC; CDR3: CASGSPRSYEQYF; size: few; V: TRBV6-5; D: .; J: TRBJ2-7
DNA: TGTGCCAGCAGTTTCCGCCAGGGATCCTACGAGCAGTACTTC; CDR3: CASSFRQGSYEQYF; size: once; V: TRBV27; D: .; J: TRBJ2-7
DNA: TGTGCCAGCAGCACTGGACTAGCGGGGGGGTTCCAAGAGACCCAGTACTTC; CDR3: CASSTGLAGGFQETQYF; size: .; V: TRBV5-4; D: TRBD2; J: TRBJ2-5
DNA: TGTGCCTGCTTGTCCCAGGGGAAGAATGAGCAGTTCTTC; CDR3: CACLSQGKNEQFF; size: once; V: TRBV30; D: .; J: TRBJ2-1
DNA: TGTGCCAGCAGTTCAAGGAGATTATTCAATCAGCCCCAGCATTTT; CDR3: CASSSRRLFNQPQHF; size: .; V: TRBV27; D: .; J: TRBJ1-5
DNA: TGTGCCAGCAGCGTAGGAGTGTCCGGGGAGCTGTTTTTT; CDR3: CASSVGVSGELFF; size: .; V: TRBV9; D: .; J: TRBJ2-2
DNA: TGTGCCAGCAGCCCCCTTGGAGCCTACGAGCAGTACTTC; CDR3: CASSPLGAYEQYF; size: .; V: TRBV5-6; D: .; J: TRBJ2-7
DNA: TGTGCCAGCAGCCAAGATACAGGGTCCCGCTATGGCTACACCTTC; CDR3: CASSQDTGSRYGYTF; size: .; V: TRBV3-1/TRBV3-2; D: .; J: TRBJ1-2
DNA: TGCGCCAGCAGCTTGGGGTTAGGAGAAACTGAAGCTTTCTTT; CDR3: CASSLGLGETEAFF; size: .; V: TRBV5-1; D: .; J: TRBJ1-1
DNA: TGTGCCAGCAGCTGGACTAGCGGGATCTACGAGCAGTACTTC; CDR3: CASSWTSGIYEQYF; size: .; V: TRBV7-2; D: TRBD2; J: TRBJ2-7
DNA: TGTGCCAGTAGTATTGAGGGGGCAGGTGGAAACACCATATATTTT; CDR3: CASSIEGAGGNTIYF; size: .; V: TRBV19; D: TRBD1; J: TRBJ1-3
DNA: TGTGCCAGCAGAAGGGGACAGGGCTATGGCTACACCTTC; CDR3: CASRRGQGYGYTF; size: .; V: TRBV27; D: TRBD1; J: TRBJ1-2
DNA: TGTGCCAGCAGCTTGAGGGTGGGAGCACAAGCTTTCTTT; CDR3: CASSLRVGAQAFF; size: .; V: TRBV5-6; D: .; J: TRBJ1-1
DNA: TGCGCCAGCAGCCCGTACCGGGACTCGAAGAACACCGGGGAGCTGTTTTTT; CDR3: CASSPYRDSKNTGELFF; size: few; V: TRBV5-1; D: .; J: TRBJ2-2
DNA: TGTGCCAGCAGTGATCAGGCTCGCTACGAGCAGTACTTC; CDR3: CASSDQARYEQYF; size: .; V: TRBV2; D: .; J: TRBJ2-7
DNA: TGTGCCAGTAGTATGGACACCGGGACTTACTATGGCTACACCTTC; CDR3: CASSMDTGTYYGYTF; size: .; V: TRBV19; D: .; J: TRBJ1-2
DNA: TGTGCCAGCAGGGGTTCACAGCCTAATGAAAAACTGTTTTTT; CDR3: CASRGSQPNEKLFF; size: .; V: TRBV7-8; D: .; J: TRBJ1-4
DNA: TGTGCCAGCAGCACCCGGGTAGCGGGAGTAGATACGCAGTATTTT; CDR3: CASSTRVAGVDTQYF; size: .; V: TRBV9; D: TRBD2; J: TRBJ2-3
DNA: TGTGCCAGCAGTTACTCGACAGCACAGCCCCAGCATTTT; CDR3: CASSYSTAQPQHF; size: .; V: TRBV6-5; D: .; J: TRBJ1-5
DNA: TGTGCCACCAGCAGGAACCTGGACAGGGCCCCCCCAGATACGCAGTATTTT; CDR3: CATSRNLDRAPPDTQYF; size: .; V: TRBV15; D: TRBD1; J: TRBJ2-3
DNA: TGTGCCAGCAGCGTCTCGGTGGGAGACCAGGCGTACAATGAGCAGTTCTTC; CDR3: CASSVSVGDQAYNEQFF; size: .; V: TRBV9; D: .; J: TRBJ2-1